Following are 25 T cell receptor beta chains from one sample sequenced in a study of T-cell reconstitution after alpha-beta-depleted transplantation in children. The library targeted TCRbeta and was prepared with unique molecular identifiers. A single record per CDR3 protein comes from TCRdb applying MiXCR to the PCR reads. The sample includes almost 400,000 distinct CDR3 sequences, over 20% of them seen just once. The sample was PBMCs from the stem cell graft donor, taken from the stem cell graft. These receptors came from a human donor who donated a stem cell graft to a child with acute myeloid leukemia.

The sample holds many counts of this clonotype. This chain links TRBV6-1 with TRBJ2-4, with TRBD2 identical over 8 bases. Losses at the gene ends were 1 base for V and 8 bases for J; bases not matched to a gene: 7. The length of the CDR3 is 15 residues. The germline CDR1 and CDR2 sequences are MNHNS and SASEGT. The CDR3 reads CASSEGLGRAYIQYF. In DNA, the CDR3 is TGTGCCAGCAGTGAAGGTCTCGGGAGGGCCTACATTCAGTACTTC.

J is TRBJ2-1 and V is TRBV21-1. TRBV21-1 is recorded as a pseudogene. This CDR3 has 19 amino acids. In DNA, the CDR3 is TGTGCCAGCAGCTCAGGCGGACCACTCACGAACCACTCCTACAATGAGCAGTTCTTC. Amino acids: CASSSGGPLTNHSYNEQFF.

Comment on this clonotype: Germline and junction disagree at one end, which may indicate a read error. The chain recombines TRBV20-1 with TRBJ1-5, with D possibly TRBD1 on 5 matching bases. This CDR3 region has 16 residues. From germline, CDR1 is DFQATT and CDR2 SNEGSKA (reference sequence). The CDR3 DNA is TGCTGTGCTAGACCCCGGGGCAGTTATAGCAATCAGCCCCAGCATTTT. It translates to CCARPRGSYSNQPQHF.

About this clonotype: A much larger clone differs by one base, so this may be a read error. The rearrangement links TRBV6-5 to TRBJ2-1, with a possible D match to TRBD1 (5 bases). The CDR3 is 16 amino acids. V shed 2 bases and J shed 5 bases, with 16 bases lying between them. CDR1 is MNHEY and CDR2 is SVGAGI in the germline V gene. The CDR3 loop is CASSYPGRDSDNEQFF. CDR3 bases: TGTGCCAGCAGTTACCCAGGCCGAGACAGCGACAATGAGCAGTTCTTC.

The chain uses TRBV5-1 and TRBJ1-4; TRBD1 is a possible D gene (5 bases). Per the germline V gene, CDR1 is SGHRS and CDR2 is YFSETQ. Trimming removed 10 bases at V and 0 bases at J, with 16 bases between. The CDR3 length is 15 residues. This CDR3 is CACSRGSTTNEKLFF. The CDR3 region has the DNA TGCGCCTGCTCACGGGGCAGCACAACTAATGAAAAACTGTTTTTT.

This clonotype was recorded at least ten times. The chain links TRBV6-2 or TRBV6-3 to TRBJ2-7, with 7 nucleotides matching TRBD1. Germline CDR1 reads MNHEY; CDR2 reads SVGEGT. This CDR3 comprises 17 residues. Losses at the gene ends were 6 bases for V and 0 bases for J; bases not matched to a gene: 14. The CDR3 protein is CASRKTGSITFSYEQYF. For the CDR3, the DNA is TGTGCCAGCAGGAAGACAGGGTCGATAACGTTCTCCTACGAGCAGTACTTC.

This clonotype was counted only a few times. The rearrangement uses TRBV6-5 and TRBJ2-7; D is unclear. V was clipped by 2 bases and J by 0 bases, with 11 bases between them. The length of the CDR3 is 15 residues. Germline CDR1 MNHEY, CDR2 SVGAGI. This chain's CDR3 is CASSYPIEASYEQYF. CDR3 nucleotide sequence: TGTGCCAGCAGTTACCCGATCGAGGCCTCCTACGAGCAGTACTTC.

This clonotype was seen a handful of times. The J gene is TRBJ2-7, the V gene TRBV5-1; 10 nucleotides agree with TRBD2. CDR3 size: 17 residues. CDR1 SGHRS and CDR2 YFSETQ come from the germline V gene. The ends lost 2 bases at V and 9 bases at J; junction bases unmatched: 17. The CDR3, as DNA: TGCGCCAGCAGCTTCGTCGCCACAAGGCTAGCGGGAGCTGTGCAGTACTTC. This codes for CASSFVATRLAGAVQYF.

About this clonotype: A junction boundary mismatches the germline segment, possibly from a read error. The chain couples TRBV5-1 to TRBJ2-2, with a weak D call TRBD2 (6 bases). Germline V gene sequence: CDR1 SGHRS, CDR2 YFSETQ. This CDR3 is 16 amino acids long. The CDR3 loop is CARSLPLAEGSGELFF. The CDR3 DNA sequence: TGCGCCAGAAGCTTGCCTTTAGCGGAAGGCTCGGGGGAGCTGTTTTTT.

The rearrangement joins TRBV15 to TRBJ1-2, with TRBD1 matching 10 bases. The V segment lost 0 bases and the J segment 7 bases; nucleotides outside the gene matches: 8. Per the germline V gene, CDR1 is LNHNV and CDR2 is YYDKDF (reference sequence). The CDR3 is 16 residues long. CDR3 sequence: CATSRELGQGTLGYTF. CDR3 nucleotides: TGTGCCACCAGCAGAGAATTGGGACAGGGGACGCTTGGCTACACCTTC.

A few counts support this clonotype. The V and J genes are TRBV11-3 and TRBJ2-1; tentative D call: TRBD2 (6 bases). Trimming shortened V by 1 base and J by 0 bases, and 13 bases separated the two germline ends. CDR3 size: 17 residues. Germline loops: CDR1 SGHNT, CDR2 YENEEA. For the CDR3, the DNA is TGTGCCAGCAGCTTAGGTAGGAGGGGAAGCTCCTACAATGAGCAGTTCTTC. As protein: CASSLGRRGSSYNEQFF.

The J gene is TRBJ2-7, the V gene TRBV12-3 or TRBV12-4; D perhaps matches TRBD1 (6 bases). Trimming stripped 5 bases from V and 3 bases from J, with 8 bases between. This CDR3 is 12 amino acids long. The CDR3 nucleotides are TGTGCCAGCAGTACAGGGATCTACGAGCAGTACTTC. Amino acid sequence: CASSTGIYEQYF.

This clonotype came up a few times. The chain has TRBV28 and TRBJ1-1; D unclear. Germline CDR1 reads MDHEN; CDR2 reads SYDVKM. CDR3 size: 14 residues. Trimming stripped 5 bases from V and 4 bases from J, with 14 bases between. The CDR3 is CASSKTARGTEAFF. The CDR3 DNA reads TGTGCCAGCAGTAAGACCGCCCGGGGCACTGAAGCTTTCTTT.

This clonotype was counted only a few times. The chain has TRBV7-2 and TRBJ2-7; no clear D gene. Trimming removed 6 bases at V and 4 bases at J, with 16 bases between. The length of the CDR3 is 14 residues. Germline CDR1 reads SGHTA; CDR2 reads FQGNSA. In nucleotides, the CDR3 is TGTGCCAGCAGGCCCAACACAATAAGTTACGAGCAGTACTTC. Protein sequence: CASRPNTISYEQYF.

This clonotype was seen only a few times. The chain couples TRBV5-1 to TRBJ1-1, with 8 bases matching TRBD1. The CDR3 runs 16 residues. The germline gives CDR1 SGHRS, CDR2 YFSETQ. Trimming at V came to 0 bases and at J to 6 bases, leaving 10 bases not matched to a gene. CDR3 sequence: CASSLGPGQGFAEAFF. The CDR3 nucleotides read TGCGCCAGCAGCTTGGGACCCGGACAGGGCTTCGCTGAAGCTTTCTTT.

This clonotype appeared a few times. The rearrangement links TRBV6-4 to TRBJ2-5, with D unresolved. V lost 4 bases to trimming and J lost 5 bases, with 11 bases between them. CDR3 length: 13 amino acids. Looked up from germline, CDR1 is MRHNA and CDR2 is SNTAGT. As DNA, the CDR3 is TGTGCCAGCAGTGTCAGTAGATGGGAGACCCAGTACTTC. It specifies CASSVSRWETQYF.

This clonotype was recorded a few times. This rearrangement joins TRBV29-1 to TRBJ2-3; D ambiguous. Trimming left V 7 bases short and J 4 bases short, with 9 bases between. The CDR3 sequence is 11 residues long. The V gene's germline CDR1 is SQVTM and CDR2 ANQGSEA. Written as DNA, the CDR3 is TGCAGCGCCCGGGCACCAGATACGCAGTATTTT. This codes for CSARAPDTQYF.

The sample holds a few counts of this clonotype. The chain is built from TRBV5-1 and TRBJ1-2, with 7 nucleotides matching TRBD1. V dropped 4 bases and J dropped 1; count of bases not matched to a gene: 7. Germline V lookup: CDR1 SGHRS, CDR2 YFSETQ. The CDR3 consists of 15 residues. The chain's CDR3 is CASSPRQGVNYGYTF. The CDR3 DNA reads TGCGCCAGCAGCCCCCGACAGGGCGTTAACTATGGCTACACCTTC. The full variable domain, completed using reference TRBV5-1 and TRBJ1-2, is KAGVTQTPRYLIKTRGQQVTLSCSPISGHRSVSWYQQTPGQGLQFLFEYFSETQRNKGNFPGRFSGRQFSNSRSEMNVSTLELGDSALYLCASSPRQGVNYGYTFGSGTRLTVV.

This chain connects TRBV5-1 to TRBJ2-3; 10 bases fit TRBD1. Germline V CDR1 and CDR2: SGHRS, YFSETQ. This CDR3 has 16 amino acids. J lost 5 bases, V lost 6 bases, and 12 bases had no gene match. The CDR3 DNA reads TGCGCCAGCAAACTACCCGGGGACAGGGGTGGAGATACGCAGTATTTT. Its translation is CASKLPGDRGGDTQYF.

This clonotype was observed a few times. The chain employs TRBV12-3 or TRBV12-4 and TRBJ2-1, with D perhaps TRBD1 (5 bases). The CDR3 is 15 residues long. Trimming left V 5 bases short and J 3 bases short, with 14 bases between. CDR3 DNA sequence: TGTGCCAGCAGTGGACCCCAGCAGGGCTACAATGAGCAGTTCTTC. Protein: CASSGPQQGYNEQFF.

This clonotype was detected ten times or more. A read error may produce the germline difference seen at one junction end. For the CDR3, the DNA is TGTGCCAGCAGCCGCGACAGGACCTACGAGCAGTACTTC. It translates to CASSRDRTYEQYF. This chain links TRBV5-1 with TRBJ2-7, with TRBD1 as a possible D gene (6 bases). Germline CDR1 and CDR2: SGHRS and YFSETQ. The CDR3 sequence is 13 residues long.

This clonotype was found many times. V gene TRBV4-2 combines with J gene TRBJ2-3; 8 nucleotides line up with TRBD2. Germline V gene data show CDR1 as LGHNA and CDR2 as YNFKEQ. J gave up 5 bases and V 2 bases, and 6 bases lay outside the gene matches. The CDR3 extends over 15 amino acids. In DNA form, the CDR3 reads TGTGCCAGCAGCCAATCGAGCGGGAGCGGAGATACGCAGTATTTT. It is translated as CASSQSSGSGDTQYF.

This chain joins TRBV6-1 and TRBJ1-5; D might be TRBD1 (6 bases). There are 13 residues in the CDR3. CDR1 and CDR2 from the germline V gene are MNHNS and SASEGT. Deletions cut 6 bases from V and 4 bases from J, with 10 bases between. CDR3 nucleotide sequence: TGTGCCAGCAGCCGACAGGAAAATCAGCCCCAGCATTTT. Translation gives CASSRQENQPQHF.

The rearrangement links TRBV24-1 to TRBJ2-3; possible D gene TRBD2, 5 bases. Trimming shortened V by 6 bases and J by 4 bases, and 10 bases separated the two germline ends. The germline V gene has CDR1 KGHDR and CDR2 SFDVKD. The CDR3 length is 13 residues. CDR3 region: CATSRRPSDTQYF. The DNA for the CDR3 is TGTGCCACCAGTAGGAGGCCCTCAGATACGCAGTATTTT.

This clonotype was picked up many times. J is TRBJ2-3 and V is TRBV29-1; 13 bases line up with TRBD2. J gave up 2 bases and V 7 bases, and 6 bases lay outside the gene matches. Germline-derived CDR1 and CDR2 are SQVTM and ANQGSEA. The CDR3 runs 15 residues. In nucleotides, the CDR3 is TGCAGCGCCCAGGGACTAGCGGGACTCACAGATACGCAGTATTTT. Translating gives CSAQGLAGLTDTQYF.